Detailed here is one T cell receptor beta chain. Its antigen is unknown. The germline V gene encodes CDR1 MNHEY and CDR2 SVGEGT. The CDR3 has 12 amino acids. The ends lost 5 bases at V and 11 bases at J; junction bases unmatched: 7. This entry is derived from a study of T cell responses to AZD1222 COVID-19 vaccine. Across the whole study: Second-dose intervals near 4 or 12 weeks were combined. Study-level findings and limits: Most donors were white British and more were female, and clonal diversity was possibly underestimated.

Profiling relied on immunoSEQ multiplex PCR, and the TCRdb table lists in-frame clones only, not all of them. This table has roughly 100,000 clones, 92% appearing once. The sequence derives from an adult in good health. The source material was peripheral blood, sampled on day 0 of AZD1222 vaccination. V and J are TRBV6-2 or TRBV6-3 and TRBJ2-3, with TRBD2 matching 7 bases. In DNA form, the CDR3 reads TGTGCCAGCAGTCAAGAGCGGGGCCGGCAGTATTTT. Protein product: CASSQERGRQYF.